These 12 T cell receptor beta chains share one sample of origin, sequenced in a study of read filtering for tumor transcriptome and immune sequencing. The library was built from about 0.4 ug RNA with molecular barcoded adaptors for alpha/delta and beta/gamma chains. One entry per CDR3 protein, called by TCRdb with MiXCR from the reads. The data contain fewer than 75,000 distinct CDR3 sequences, 20% to 25% of them singletons. Sequenced sample: a population of CD138-negative cells sorted from bone marrow. All receptors derive from a donor aged 40 or over with multiple myeloma.

This clonotype was counted many times. The chain is built from TRBV5-6 and TRBJ2-3, with 9 bases that match TRBD1. The CDR3 has 15 amino acids. Germline V CDR1 and CDR2: SGHDT, YYEEEE. J was trimmed by 5 bases and V by 2 bases; bases with no gene match: 6. The CDR3 loop reads CASSFGTGFVDTQYF. CDR3 nucleotides: TGTGCCAGCAGCTTCGGGACAGGGTTTGTAGATACGCAGTATTTT. Together with reference TRBV5-6 and TRBJ2-3, the CDR3 gives the full variable domain: DAGVTQSPTHLIKTRGQQVTLRCSPKSGHDTVSWYQQALGQGPQFIFQYYEEEERQRGNFPDRFSGHQFPNYSSELNVNALLLGDSALYLCASSFGTGFVDTQYFGPGTRLTVL.

The chain joins TRBV28 to TRBJ2-5, with D possibly TRBD1 on 6 matching bases. This CDR3 is built from 15 residues. Germline V gene lookup returns CDR1 MDHEN and CDR2 SYDVKM. V was shortened by 1 base and J by 5 bases, with 14 bases between the two germline ends. The CDR3, as DNA: TGTGCCAGCAGTTTATTAGGGACAACTAGGGAGACCCAGTACTTC. Translation gives CASSLLGTTRETQYF.

This clonotype was observed at least ten times. The chain combines TRBV5-1 with TRBJ2-3, with D perhaps matching TRBD1 or TRBD2 (6 bases each). V lost 2 bases and J lost 4, with 8 bases in between. Germline values: CDR1 SGHRS, CDR2 YFSETQ. The CDR3 is made up of 13 amino acids. The CDR3 bases are TGCGCCAGCAGCTTAAGGGGGGCAGATACGCAGTATTTT. It specifies CASSLRGADTQYF.

This clonotype was observed many times. The chain uses TRBV11-3 and TRBJ2-5; D is possibly TRBD1 (5 bases). Trimming cost V 5 bases and J 3 bases, with 13 bases left between them. The CDR3 loop spans 14 amino acids. CDR1 is SGHNT, CDR2 YENEEA, per germline. CDR3 loop: CASSMDMSEETQYF. For the CDR3, the DNA is TGTGCCAGCAGCATGGACATGTCGGAAGAGACCCAGTACTTC.

This clonotype appeared many times. The chain has TRBV2 and TRBJ1-4; D uncertain. Germline CDR1 and CDR2: SNHLY and FYNNEI. Trimming took off 4 bases at V and 5 bases at J, with 8 bases between the two ends. The CDR3 loop spans 13 amino acids. The CDR3 coding sequence is TGTGCCAGCAGTGGTAACATGAATGAAAAACTGTTTTTT. Amino acid sequence: CASSGNMNEKLFF. Full variable domain (missing parts from reference TRBV2 and TRBJ1-4): EPEVTQTPSHQVTQMGQEVILRCVPISNHLYFYWYRQILGQKVEFLVSFYNNEISEKSEIFDDQFSVERPDGSNFTLKIRSTKLEDSAMYFCASSGNMNEKLFFGSGTQLSVL.

CDR3 in amino acids: CASSVGLASNEQFF. CDR3 sequence (DNA): TGTGCCAGCAGCGTGGGACTAGCTTCCAATGAGCAGTTCTTC. The rearrangement uses TRBV11-3 and TRBJ2-1; TRBD2 matches at 9 bases. J was trimmed by 6 bases and V by 5 bases; bases with no gene match: 5. This CDR3 contains 14 residues. Per the germline V gene, CDR1 is SGHNT and CDR2 is YENEEA.

As to this clonotype: Possible read error: a much larger clone is one base away. The genes are TRBV20-1 and TRBJ2-3; D possibly corresponds to TRBD2 (5 bases). V shed 1 base and J shed 2 bases, with 13 bases lying between them. The CDR3 consists of 15 residues. Per germline, CDR1 DFQATT and CDR2 SNEGSKA (reference sequence). CDR3 protein: CSARGASRHTDTQYF. The CDR3 bases are TGCAGTGCTAGAGGGGCTAGCAGGCACACAGATACGCAGTATTTT.

This clonotype appeared many times. V gene TRBV18 combines with J gene TRBJ2-1; tentative D call: TRBD2 (5 bases). V was cut by 0 bases and J by 9 bases, with 15 bases left in between. Germline V CDR1 and CDR2: KGHSH, LQKENI. CDR3 length equals 15 residues. The CDR3 DNA reads as TGTGCCAGCTCACCACCACTAGTCCGAGGTGGTGAGCAGTTCTTC. This gives the protein CASSPPLVRGGEQFF.

In this sample, this clonotype turned up once. This likely stems from a read error, as it lies one base from a far larger clone. This chain uses TRBV12-3 or TRBV12-4 with TRBJ2-2; either TRBD1 or TRBD2 may fit D (7 bases each). This CDR3 is 15 amino acids long. Here the CDR3 DNA reads TGTGCCAACAGTCCCACAGGGGAGGGGACCGGGGAGCTGTTTTTT. It is translated as CANSPTGEGTGELFF.

This clonotype was picked up many times. The chain employs TRBV7-3 and TRBJ2-5; 9 bases agree with TRBD2. The CDR3 has 15 amino acids. V was pared by 5 bases and J by 5 bases, with 9 bases of the junction left unmatched. Germline V gene lookup returns CDR1 SGHTA and CDR2 FQGTGA. For the CDR3, the DNA is TGTGCCAGCAGCCTCCGGGCGGGGGGGCGTGAGACCCAGTACTTC. Its translation: CASSLRAGGRETQYF.

There are many counts of this clonotype. The chain carries TRBV3-1 and TRBJ2-7; D is undetermined. The CDR3 loop spans 15 amino acids. Trimming pared 3 bases from V and 1 base from J, leaving 13 bases between. Germline values: CDR1 LGHDT, CDR2 YNNKEL (reference sequence). The CDR3 reads CASSQSSLGSYEQYF. The CDR3 coding sequence is TGTGCCAGCAGCCAGTCCAGCCTGGGTTCCTACGAGCAGTACTTC.

This rearrangement joins TRBV9 to TRBJ2-3; 8 positions match TRBD1. V lost 4 bases and J lost 5; bases outside the gene matches: 6. Germline V gene sequence: CDR1 SGDLS, CDR2 YYNGEE. The CDR3 loop spans 14 amino acids. This chain's CDR3 is CASSIGQGGDTQYF. CDR3 in DNA: TGTGCCAGCAGCATCGGACAGGGAGGAGATACGCAGTATTTT. Drawing the rest from reference TRBV9 and TRBJ2-3, the complete variable domain is DSGVTQTPKHLITATGQRVTLRCSPRSGDLSVYWYQQSLDQGLQFLIQYYNGEERAKGNILERFSAQQFPDLHSELNLSSLELGDSALYFCASSIGQGGDTQYFGPGTRLTVL.